Listed below are T cell receptor beta chains from one sample, sequenced in a study of metastatic and nonmetastatic thyroid tumors. MiXCR re-clonotyped the PCR reads for TCRdb. Counted here are 37,000 or so clones, about 17% occurring once; the ten biggest clones make up around 5.9%. The sequencing input was blood. These receptors were obtained from a male donor with papillary thyroid cancer or a benign thyroid nodule (not recorded which). Some clones in this sample may be carry-over from other donors' samples. Both conserved end residues are part of each CDR3. The order of the fields is D gene, clone size, V gene, J gene, CDR3 DNA, CDR3 protein. A D gene is named only where the DNA matches it firmly. Only part of the rows carry a size: once, few, many, or a class if the clone is expanded.

>NA|few|TRBV7-8|TRBJ1-2
TGTGCCAGCAGTCCCCTCCGGTACGGCCATAACTATGGCTACACCTTC
CASSPLRYGHNYGYTF
>NA|NA|TRBV27|TRBJ2-7
TGTGCCAGCAGTACGGGCCCTACTACCTACGAGCAGTACTTC
CASSTGPTTYEQYF
>NA|many|TRBV19|TRBJ1-2
TGTGCCAGTAGTATGAGAGGGGAACAGGAACACTATGGCTACACCTTC
CASSMRGEQEHYGYTF
>TRBD1|medium-sized|TRBV27|TRBJ2-7
TGTGCCAGCAGTACTACAGGGGCCGAGCAGTACTTC
CASSTTGAEQYF
>TRBD2|many|TRBV5-1|TRBJ2-1
TGCGCCAGCAGCTGGACCGGGACTAGCGAGGGTAATGGGCAGTTCTTC
CASSWTGTSEGNGQFF
>NA|many|TRBV5-4|TRBJ2-7
TGTGCCAGCAGCTTGTCGGAATCCTACGAGCAGTACTTC
CASSLSESYEQYF
>NA|NA|TRBV10-1|TRBJ2-7
TGCGCCAGCAGTAGACTAGCCTACGAGCAGTACTTC
CASSRLAYEQYF
>NA|many|TRBV2|TRBJ2-1
TGTGCCAGCAGTGAAGAGCGTTGGAATGAGCAGTTCTTC
CASSEERWNEQFF
>NA|many|TRBV7-8|TRBJ1-6
TGTGCCAGCAGCTTAGCGACAGATTCACCCCTCCACTTT
CASSLATDSPLHF
>NA|NA|TRBV7-6|TRBJ2-7
TGTGCCAGCAGCTCAGGCGCAGGAAGCTCCTACGAGCAGTACTTC
CASSSGAGSSYEQYF
>TRBD1|once|TRBV4-1|TRBJ1-5
TGCGCCAGCAGCCTGGGACAGGGAGGCAATCAGCCCCAGCATTTT
CASSLGQGGNQPQHF
>NA|many|TRBV7-9|TRBJ1-3
TGTGCCAGCAGCCAAGGCATCAACACCATATATTTT
CASSQGINTIYF
>TRBD1|NA|TRBV7-6|TRBJ1-2
TGTGCAAGTCCCCCAACAGGGGTATATGGCTACACCTTC
CASPPTGVYGYTF
>NA|medium-sized|TRBV19|TRBJ1-5
TGTGCCAGTAGTATAGAAAAAGGGGCGAATCAGCCCCAGCATTTT
CASSIEKGANQPQHF
>NA|many|TRBV13|TRBJ2-5
TGTGCCAGCAGCTCCAGGGTTCAAGAGACCCAGTACTTC
CASSSRVQETQYF
>NA|medium-sized|TRBV6-4|TRBJ2-3
TGTGCCAGCAGTGACGCGGAGACTAGCACAGATACGCAGTATTTT
CASSDAETSTDTQYF
>TRBD1|many|TRBV3-1|TRBJ1-2
TGTGCCAGCAGCCAAGATAGGTGGACAGGGATCGGCTACACCTTC
CASSQDRWTGIGYTF
>NA|NA|TRBV20-1|TRBJ1-1
TGCAGTGCTAGAGATCATTGGGGGAACACTGAAGCTTTCTTT
CSARDHWGNTEAFF
>TRBD2|many|TRBV6-2/TRBV6-3|TRBJ2-3
TGTGCCAGCAGTTACCCGACCGGGCGGGGGGGCACAGATACGCAGTATTTT
CASSYPTGRGGTDTQYF
>NA|many|TRBV4-1|TRBJ1-1
TGCGCCAGCAGCCAAGGCAGGGTGGCGGTGGGGGACACTGAAGCTTTCTTT
CASSQGRVAVGDTEAFF
>TRBD1|many|TRBV30|TRBJ1-5
TGTGCCTGGAGTGGCGGGACAGGGGGATTCGTTCAGCCCCAGCATTTT
CAWSGGTGGFVQPQHF
>NA|NA|TRBV7-6|TRBJ2-7
TGTTCCAGCAGCGCGAGTCCAGGGCTCTACGAGCAATACTTC
CSSSASPGLYEQYF
>TRBD1|NA|TRBV24-1|TRBJ2-5
TGTGCAAACAGTGACCCCGGGACAGGGTTAGAGACCCAGTACTTC
CANSDPGTGLETQYF
>NA|few|TRBV6-1|TRBJ2-2
TGTGCCACCGGCGCCGGGGAGCTGTTTTTT
CATGAGELFF
>NA|NA|TRBV20-1|TRBJ1-1
TGCAGTGCGTCGGACGGGCGGCACACTGAAGCTTTCTTT
CSASDGRHTEAFF
>TRBD2|many|TRBV6-2/TRBV6-3|TRBJ2-2
TGTGCCAGCAGTTACTCGAGAGTAGCGGGAGGTACCGGGGAGCTGTTTTTT
CASSYSRVAGGTGELFF
>NA|NA|TRBV30|TRBJ1-6
TGTGCCTGGAGTGGCCGCTATACACCCCTCCACTTT
CAWSGRYTPLHF
>NA|many|TRBV12-3/TRBV12-4|TRBJ2-7
TGTGCCAGCAGTTTAACCAGGCCTCCTCTCTCTCACTACGGGGGATACTACGAGCAGTACTTC
CASSLTRPPLSHYGGYYEQYF
>TRBD2|NA|TRBV6-2/TRBV6-3|TRBJ2-7
TGTGCCAGCAGTTACTCGGGGTTTTTCGGGACTAGTGACTACGAGCAGTACTTC
CASSYSGFFGTSDYEQYF
>NA|many|TRBV3-1|TRBJ2-2
TGTGCCAGCTGGGGACAACCGAACACCGGGGAGCTGTTTTTT
CASWGQPNTGELFF
>TRBD2|many|TRBV5-4|TRBJ2-1
TGTGCCAGCAGCTTGGGGGGTCGGGGGGGCCCTTACAATGAGCAGTTCTTC
CASSLGGRGGPYNEQFF
>NA|many|TRBV9|TRBJ2-2
TGTGCCAGCAGCGTAGATCACACCGGGGAGCTGTTTTTT
CASSVDHTGELFF
>TRBD1|few|TRBV28|TRBJ2-6
TGTGCCAGCAACGACCCGGGACAGGGGTACTCTGGGGCCAACGTCCTGACTTTC
CASNDPGQGYSGANVLTF
>TRBD2|many|TRBV12-3/TRBV12-4|TRBJ2-1
TGTGCCAGCAGTCTCCCCCCGGGGGGGTCCTACAATGAGCAGTTCTTC
CASSLPPGGSYNEQFF
>NA|many|TRBV2|TRBJ1-5
TGTGCCAGCAGCGTATATAGCAATCAGCCCCAGCATTTT
CASSVYSNQPQHF
>NA|NA|TRBV2|TRBJ2-7
TGTGCCAGCATCATAGCGTGGACGTACGTCTCCTACGAGCAGTACTTC
CASIIAWTYVSYEQYF
>TRBD2|many|TRBV5-6|TRBJ2-5
TGTGCCAGCAGCTTGGTACTAGCGGGGTACCAAGAGACCCAGTACTTC
CASSLVLAGYQETQYF
>NA|NA|TRBV11-3|TRBJ2-3
TGTGCCAGCAGCTTAGATCAGGTCTCGACGCAGTATTTT
CASSLDQVSTQYF
>TRBD1|many|TRBV10-3|TRBJ1-4
TGTGCCATCAGTGAGGTTAATAGGGACAGAGGAAAACTGTTTTTT
CAISEVNRDRGKLFF
>NA|NA|TRBV28|TRBJ1-3
TGTGCCAGCAGTTTATTCGACGAATACTCTGGAAAAACCATATATTTT
CASSLFDEYSGKTIYF
>NA|many|TRBV5-6|TRBJ1-2
TGTGCCAGCAGCTTGGGGATGGACAGCGCCAATGGCTACACCTTC
CASSLGMDSANGYTF
>NA|few|TRBV28|TRBJ1-2
TGTGCCAGCATAGGAGCAAGATATGGCTACACCTTC
CASIGARYGYTF
>NA|many|TRBV12-3/TRBV12-4|TRBJ2-5
TGTGCCAGCAGTTTCATGGTCGGAGAGACCCAGTACTTC
CASSFMVGETQYF
>NA|few|TRBV6-2/TRBV6-3|TRBJ1-2
TGTGCCAGCAGTTACTCTACGGGGGACGGCTACACCTTC
CASSYSTGDGYTF
>NA|NA|TRBV11-1|TRBJ2-1
TGTACCAGCAGCTTCACAGGCTATTCCTACAATGAGCAGTTCTTC
CTSSFTGYSYNEQFF
>NA|NA|TRBV5-1|TRBJ2-1
TGCGCCAGAAGCTTGGTTCCCGGCGTTGGGTCATACAATGAGCAGTTCTTC
CARSLVPGVGSYNEQFF
>NA|many|TRBV6-5|TRBJ1-2
TGTGCCAGCAGTTACTCCGGGGTTCTCAGGAACTATGGCTACACCTTC
CASSYSGVLRNYGYTF
>NA|many|TRBV28|TRBJ1-2
TGTGCCAGCAGTTTATTGCAGGGAGGCGATGGCTACACCTTC
CASSLLQGGDGYTF
>NA|NA|TRBV2|TRBJ2-1
TGTGCCAGCAGTGAAACGGGTGAGGGGGAGGCCTACAATGAGCAGTTCTTC
CASSETGEGEAYNEQFF
>NA|many|TRBV19|TRBJ2-5
TGTGCCAGTAGTCCTGAGGGGGGCTGGGGCGATCAAGAGACCCAGTACTTC
CASSPEGGWGDQETQYF
>NA|many|TRBV11-2|TRBJ2-5
TGTGCCAGCAGCTCCTTGGATGAGACCCAGTACTTC
CASSSLDETQYF
>TRBD2|many|TRBV25-1|TRBJ2-2
TGTGCCAGCAGCGGGGGGGACACCGGGGAGCTGTTTTTT
CASSGGDTGELFF
>NA|NA|TRBV20-1|TRBJ1-6
TGCAGTGCTAGACCCAGGAATAACTTTCTCCTCCACTTT
CSARPRNNFLLHF
>TRBD2|few|TRBV6-5|TRBJ2-6
TGTGCCAGCAGTGACTCTAGCGGGCAATGGGCCAACGTCCTGACTTTC
CASSDSSGQWANVLTF
>TRBD1|few|TRBV2|TRBJ1-2
TGTGCCAGCAGGGGACAGGGGAACTATGGCTACACCTTC
CASRGQGNYGYTF
>TRBD1|many|TRBV16|TRBJ2-7
TGTGCCAGCAGCCAATCGATCCCTGGACAGGGCTCCTACGAGCAGTACTTC
CASSQSIPGQGSYEQYF
>TRBD1|NA|TRBV30|TRBJ2-7
TGTGCCTGGAGTCCAACCGGGACAGGATCCTACGAGCAGTACTTC
CAWSPTGTGSYEQYF
>NA|many|TRBV10-3|TRBJ2-2
TGTGCCATCACTACGGGAACAGCAATTAACACCGGGGAGCTGTTTTTT
CAITTGTAINTGELFF
>TRBD1|many|TRBV6-1|TRBJ1-5
TGTGCCAGCAGGTACCGGGACAGGGCGGCACAGCCCCAGCATTTT
CASRYRDRAAQPQHF